The 18 T cell receptor beta chains reported below all come from one sample, sequenced in a study of T cell responses to AZD1222 COVID-19 vaccine. The protocol was immunoSEQ multiplex PCR, while the TCRdb copy is restricted to in-frame clones and leaves out a portion. The sample carries under 200,000 clones, more than 75% recorded once. Source: peripheral blood, taken 28 days after the second AZD1222 dose. These receptors were taken from an adult who received the AZD1222 COVID-19 vaccine.

This rearrangement joins TRBV19 to TRBJ1-1; no reliable D call. Germline CDR1 is LNHDA and CDR2 is SQIVND (reference sequence). The CDR3 length is 15 residues. Trimming shortened V by 2 bases and J by 8 bases, and 18 bases separated the two germline ends. As DNA, the CDR3 is TGTGCCAGTAGTATATTTGGGGTGGCACAAGACGAAGCTTTCTTT. It yields the protein CASSIFGVAQDEAFF. The full variable domain, completed using reference TRBV19 and TRBJ1-1, is DGGITQSPKYLFRKEGQNVTLSCEQNLNHDAMYWYRQDPGQGLRLIYYSQIVNDFQKGDIAEGYSVSREKKESFPLTVTSAQKNPTAFYLCASSIFGVAQDEAFFGQGTRLTVV.

The chain carries TRBV10-3 and TRBJ1-2, with TRBD1 matching over 10 bases. The CDR3 consists of 16 residues. Germline V gene lookup returns CDR1 ENHRY and CDR2 SYGVKD. Losses at the gene ends were 10 bases for V and 0 bases for J; bases not matched to a gene: 11. This CDR3 reads CASGAGGQGSNYGYTF. CDR3 bases: TGTGCCAGCGGAGCGGGGGGACAGGGGTCTAACTATGGCTACACCTTC.

V and J are TRBV5-1 and TRBJ1-6, with D perhaps TRBD1 (6 bases). This CDR3 has 16 residues. Germline CDR1 reads SGHRS; CDR2 reads YFSETQ. Trimming removed 4 bases at V and 2 bases at J, with 13 bases between. Here the CDR3 DNA reads TGCGCCAGCAGCCTACAGGGCTCAACCTATAATTCACCCCTCCACTTT. Translated: CASSLQGSTYNSPLHF.

The rearrangement links TRBV4-1 to TRBJ2-5; 8 bases fit TRBD2. The CDR3 spans 14 residues. V trimming: 4 bases; J trimming: 5 bases; junction bases outside the gene matches: 6. Germline V gene lookup returns CDR1 MGHRA and CDR2 YSYEKL. The CDR3 region has the DNA TGCGCCAGCAGCCTCGGGGGGGGCTGGGAGACCCAGTACTTC. This codes for CASSLGGGWETQYF.

The V and J genes are TRBV4-1 and TRBJ1-5; D is undetermined. Trimming took off 3 bases at V and 3 bases at J, with 12 bases between the two ends. Germline V gene sequence: CDR1 MGHRA, CDR2 YSYEKL. The CDR3 covers 15 residues. CDR3 bases: TGCGCCAGCAGCCAGAAGTATGTGACCAATCAGCCCCAGCATTTT. It yields the protein CASSQKYVTNQPQHF.

The chain carries TRBV24-1 and TRBJ2-1; tentatively, D is TRBD1 (5 bases). This CDR3 spans 13 amino acids. Trimming left V 4 bases short and J 8 bases short, with 11 bases between. CDR1 KGHDR and CDR2 SFDVKD come from the germline V gene. CDR3 sequence (DNA): TGTGCCACCAGTGACAGGGCTCTCCATGAGCAGTTCTTC. This codes for CATSDRALHEQFF.

This sequence joins TRBV7-9 and TRBJ1-2; possibly TRBD1 for D (6 bases). This CDR3 spans 13 amino acids. The V gene lost 6 bases and the J gene lost 2 bases, with 10 bases spanning the gap. CDR1 and CDR2 (germline): SEHNR, FQNEAQ (reference sequence). CDR3 region: CASRRQENYGYTF. Written as DNA, the CDR3 is TGTGCCAGCAGAAGACAGGAAAACTATGGCTACACCTTC. The full variable domain, its missing parts supplied by reference TRBV7-9 and TRBJ1-2, is DTGVSQNPRHKITKRGQNVTFRCDPISEHNRLYWYRQTLGQGPEFLTYFQNEAQLEKSRLLSDRFSAERPKGSFSTLEIQRTEQGDSAMYLCASRRQENYGYTFGSGTRLTVV.

The V call is TRBV18, the J call TRBJ2-7; TRBD1 matches at 7 bases. J was trimmed by 2 bases and V by 0 bases; bases with no gene match: 10. The germline V gene encodes CDR1 KGHSH and CDR2 LQKENI. This CDR3 region has 17 residues. The chain's CDR3 is CASSPPGRTGFTYEQYF. In DNA, the CDR3 is TGTGCCAGCTCACCACCGGGAAGGACAGGTTTTACCTACGAGCAGTACTTC.

The rearrangement joins TRBV11-2 to TRBJ1-6, with D perhaps TRBD1 (5 bases). Per the germline V gene, CDR1 is SGHAT and CDR2 is FQNNGV. The CDR3 has 14 residues. The ends were cut back, 2 bases at V and 10 bases at J, with 12 bases in the middle. This CDR3 reads CASSLQGANSPLHF. The CDR3, as DNA: TGTGCCAGCAGCTTACAAGGGGCGAACTCACCCCTCCACTTT.

This chain uses TRBV12-5 with TRBJ2-1; 10 nucleotides agree with TRBD2. The CDR3 spans 21 residues. Germline trimming cut 2 bases from V and 2 bases from J; bases unmatched to any gene: 18. Germline V lookup: CDR1 LGHNT, CDR2 FRNRAP. This CDR3 is CASGLFLWERGGVPPYNEQFF. In DNA form, the CDR3 reads TGTGCTAGTGGTTTGTTCCTATGGGAGCGGGGGGGCGTTCCCCCCTACAATGAGCAGTTCTTC.

This chain connects TRBV5-6 to TRBJ2-4; D is perhaps TRBD1 or TRBD2 (5 bases each). Trimming shortened V by 0 bases and J by 0 bases, and 16 bases separated the two germline ends. The CDR3 sequence is 18 residues long. Germline assignment: CDR1 SGHDT and CDR2 YYEEEE. The CDR3 nucleotides are TGTGCCAGCAGCTTGGGAGGGGCGACAATTCAAGCCAAAAACATTCAGTACTTC. Protein sequence: CASSLGGATIQAKNIQYF.

The rearrangement uses TRBV3-1 (or the pseudogene TRBV3-2) and TRBJ2-3, with D possibly TRBD2 on 5 matching bases. The germline V gene has CDR1 LGHDT and CDR2 YNNKEL (reference sequence). Trimming pared 4 bases from V and 6 bases from J, leaving 20 bases between. The CDR3 extends over 16 amino acids. The CDR3 sequence is CASSLTTSSVTDTQYF. CDR3 bases: TGTGCCAGCAGCCTTACCACTAGTTCTGTAACGGATACGCAGTATTTT.

The rearrangement joins TRBV30 to TRBJ1-5, with a possible D match to TRBD1 (6 bases). Trimming cost V 0 bases and J 4 bases, with 13 bases left between them. Looked up from germline, CDR1 is GTSNPN and CDR2 is SVGIG (reference sequence). CDR3 size: 15 residues. The DNA of the CDR3 is TGTGCCTGGAGTGTGGTACAAGGGGGGAATCAGCCCCAGCATTTT. As protein: CAWSVVQGGNQPQHF.

This chain uses TRBV27 with TRBJ1-1; possible D gene TRBD1, 5 bases. V gave up 8 bases and J gave up 0 bases, with 13 bases separating them. The germline gives CDR1 MNHEY, CDR2 SMNVEV (reference sequence). The CDR3 contains 14 residues. CDR3 amino acids: CASVRDGLNTEAFF. CDR3 nucleotides: TGTGCCAGCGTGCGGGACGGCTTGAACACTGAAGCTTTCTTT.

The V gene is TRBV6-5, the J gene TRBJ2-3, with no clear D. Trimming removed 7 bases from V and 6 bases from J, with 17 bases in between. The CDR3 covers 14 residues. Per germline, CDR1 MNHEY and CDR2 SVGAGI. CDR3 DNA sequence: TGTGCCAGCACTACTTGGAGCCGTAAGGATACGCAGTATTTT. Translating gives CASTTWSRKDTQYF.

J is TRBJ1-5 and V is TRBV27; TRBD1 matches at 10 bases. The ends lost 6 bases at V and 6 bases at J; junction bases unmatched: 8. In germline, CDR1 is MNHEY, CDR2 SMNVEV (reference sequence). This CDR3 spans 15 amino acids. The CDR3 is CASRRGTGESQPQHF. The CDR3 DNA is TGTGCCAGCAGGCGGGGGACAGGGGAGAGTCAGCCCCAGCATTTT.

The chain is built from TRBV6-2 or TRBV6-3 and TRBJ1-6; D ambiguous. From germline, CDR1 is MNHEY and CDR2 SVGEGT. CDR3 length equals 17 residues. V was pared by 2 bases and J by 0 bases, with 11 bases between. The CDR3 nucleotides read TGTGCCAGCAGTTACGTCAGGCCGAGCTCCTATAATTCACCCCTCCACTTT. This translates into CASSYVRPSSYNSPLHF.

This chain uses TRBV11-2 with TRBJ2-7, with D unresolved. CDR1 and CDR2 from the germline V gene are SGHAT and FQNNGV. The ends were cut back, 0 bases at V and 6 bases at J, with 9 bases in the middle. The CDR3 covers 13 residues. CDR3 in amino acids: CASSLDPPAEQYF. CDR3 bases: TGTGCCAGCAGCTTAGACCCGCCGGCCGAGCAGTACTTC.